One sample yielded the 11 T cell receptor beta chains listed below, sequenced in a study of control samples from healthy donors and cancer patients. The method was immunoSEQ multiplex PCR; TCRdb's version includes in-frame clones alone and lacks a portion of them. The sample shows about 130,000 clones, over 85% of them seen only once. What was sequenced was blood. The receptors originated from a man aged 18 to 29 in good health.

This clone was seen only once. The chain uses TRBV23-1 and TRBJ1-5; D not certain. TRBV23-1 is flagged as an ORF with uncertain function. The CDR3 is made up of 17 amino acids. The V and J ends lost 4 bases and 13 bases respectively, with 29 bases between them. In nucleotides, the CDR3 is TGCGCCAGCAGTCCCAATTCCAGACTGGAAGACCATGGGTTTCAGCATTTT. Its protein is CASSPNSRLEDHGFQHF.

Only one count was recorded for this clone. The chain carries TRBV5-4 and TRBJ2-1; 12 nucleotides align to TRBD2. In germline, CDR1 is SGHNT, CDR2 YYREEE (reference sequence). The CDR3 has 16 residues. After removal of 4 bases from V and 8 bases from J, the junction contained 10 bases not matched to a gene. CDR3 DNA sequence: TGTGCCAGCAGCACGATGACTAGCGGGGGAATTGATGAGCAGTTCTTC. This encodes CASSTMTSGGIDEQFF.

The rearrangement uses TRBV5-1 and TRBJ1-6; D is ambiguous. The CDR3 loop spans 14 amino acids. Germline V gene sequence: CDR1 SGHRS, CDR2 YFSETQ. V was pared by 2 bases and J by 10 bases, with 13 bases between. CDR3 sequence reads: CASSFSGITSPLHF. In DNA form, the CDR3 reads TGCGCCAGCAGCTTTTCGGGGATTACCTCACCCCTCCACTTT.

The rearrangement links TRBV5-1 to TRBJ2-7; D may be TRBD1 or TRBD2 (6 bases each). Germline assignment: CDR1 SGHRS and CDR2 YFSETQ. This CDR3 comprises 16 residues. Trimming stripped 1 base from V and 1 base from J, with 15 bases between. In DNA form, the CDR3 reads TGCGCCAGCAGCTTGCCCTACGGGGGCGCATCCTACGAGCAGTACTTC. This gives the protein CASSLPYGGASYEQYF.

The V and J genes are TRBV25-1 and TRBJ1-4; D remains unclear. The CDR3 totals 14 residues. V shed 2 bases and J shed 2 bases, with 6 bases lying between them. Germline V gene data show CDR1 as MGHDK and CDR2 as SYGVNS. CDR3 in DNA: TGTGCCAGCAGTGAAGGTACGACTAATGAAAAACTGTTTTTT. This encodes CASSEGTTNEKLFF.

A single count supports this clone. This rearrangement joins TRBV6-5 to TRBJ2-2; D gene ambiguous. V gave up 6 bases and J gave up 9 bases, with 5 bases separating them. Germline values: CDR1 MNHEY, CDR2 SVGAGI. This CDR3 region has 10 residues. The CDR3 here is CASSDRELFF. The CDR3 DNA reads TGTGCCAGCAGCGATCGGGAGCTGTTTTTT.

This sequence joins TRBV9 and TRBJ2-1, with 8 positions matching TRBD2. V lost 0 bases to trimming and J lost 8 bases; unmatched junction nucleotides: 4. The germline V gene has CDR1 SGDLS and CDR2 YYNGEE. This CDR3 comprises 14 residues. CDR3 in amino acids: CASSVGPGGYEQFF. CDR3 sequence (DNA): TGTGCCAGCAGCGTAGGGCCGGGGGGGTATGAGCAGTTCTTC.

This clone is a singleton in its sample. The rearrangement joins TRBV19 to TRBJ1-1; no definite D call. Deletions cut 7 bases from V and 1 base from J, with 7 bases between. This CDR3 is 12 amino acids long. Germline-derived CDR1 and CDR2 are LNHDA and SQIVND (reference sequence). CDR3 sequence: CASTWGNTEAFF. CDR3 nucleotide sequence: TGTGCCAGTACCTGGGGGAACACTGAAGCTTTCTTT.

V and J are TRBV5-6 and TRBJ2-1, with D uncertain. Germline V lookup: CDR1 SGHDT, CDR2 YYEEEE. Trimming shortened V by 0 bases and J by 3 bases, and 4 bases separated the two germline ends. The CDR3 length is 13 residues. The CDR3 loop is CASSLGHYNEQFF. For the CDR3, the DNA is TGTGCCAGCAGCTTGGGCCACTACAATGAGCAGTTCTTC.

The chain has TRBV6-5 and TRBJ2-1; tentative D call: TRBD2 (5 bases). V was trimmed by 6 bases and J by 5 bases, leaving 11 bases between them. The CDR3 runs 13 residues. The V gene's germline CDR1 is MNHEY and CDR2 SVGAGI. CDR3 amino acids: CASRTIKDNEQFF. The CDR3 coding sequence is TGTGCCAGCAGGACTATAAAAGACAATGAGCAGTTCTTC.

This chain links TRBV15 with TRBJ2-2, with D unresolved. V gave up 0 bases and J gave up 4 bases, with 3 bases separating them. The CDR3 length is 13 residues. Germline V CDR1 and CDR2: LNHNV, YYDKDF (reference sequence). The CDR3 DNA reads TGTGCCACCAGCAGAGATCGCACCGGGGAGCTGTTTTTT. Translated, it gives CATSRDRTGELFF.